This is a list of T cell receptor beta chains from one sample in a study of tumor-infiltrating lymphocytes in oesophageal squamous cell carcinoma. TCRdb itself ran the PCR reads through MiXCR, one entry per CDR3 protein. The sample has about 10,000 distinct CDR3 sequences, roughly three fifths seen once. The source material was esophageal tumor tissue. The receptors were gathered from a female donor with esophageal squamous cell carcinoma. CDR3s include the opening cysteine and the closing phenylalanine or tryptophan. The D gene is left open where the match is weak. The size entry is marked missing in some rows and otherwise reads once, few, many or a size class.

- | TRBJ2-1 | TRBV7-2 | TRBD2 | TGTGCCAGCAGCTCCTCCCTGCGACTAGCGGAGACCTACAATGAGCAGTTCTTC | CASSSSLRLAETYNEQFF
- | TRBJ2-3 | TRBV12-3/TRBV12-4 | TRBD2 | TGTGCCAGCAGTTTTACCCTCGGGGAGGCGGGAGTACTAACAGATACGCAGTATTTT | CASSFTLGEAGVLTDTQYF
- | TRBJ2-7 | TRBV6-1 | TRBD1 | TGTGCCAGCAAGCATGGACAGGGGTACGAGCAGTACTTC | CASKHGQGYEQYF
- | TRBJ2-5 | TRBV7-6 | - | TGTGCCAGCAGCCGGATACAGGGTATAGAGACCCAGTACTTC | CASSRIQGIETQYF
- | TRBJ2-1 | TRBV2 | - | TGTGCCAGCAGTGAAAATACAGCGAAAAATTCACCCCTCCACTTC | CASSENTAKNSPLHF
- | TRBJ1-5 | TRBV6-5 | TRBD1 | TGTGCCAGCCGCGACAGGGGTTTAAGCAATCAGCCCCAGCATTTT | CASRDRGLSNQPQHF
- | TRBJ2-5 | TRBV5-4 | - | TGTGCCAGCAGCTTGATGGGGCAAGAGCAGTACTTC | CASSLMGQEQYF
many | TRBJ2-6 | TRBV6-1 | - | TGTGCCAGCAGTTATGGGGTCGGGGCCAACGTCCTGACTTTC | CASSYGVGANVLTF
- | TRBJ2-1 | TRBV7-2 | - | TGTGCCAGCAGCTTAGACAACGGAGGGTATAATGAGCAGTTCTTC | CASSLDNGGYNEQFF
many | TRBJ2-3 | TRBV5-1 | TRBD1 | TGCGCCAGCAGCTTGGAGGGGGCATCTGATACGCAGTATTTT | CASSLEGASDTQYF
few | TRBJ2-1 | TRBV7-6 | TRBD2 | TGTGCCAGCAGCCCGAGTAGCGGGAGGGCCAAGAATGAGCAGTTCTTC | CASSPSSGRAKNEQFF
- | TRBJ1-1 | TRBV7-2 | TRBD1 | TGTGCCAGCAGACGGACAGGGGGGACTGAAGCTTTCTTT | CASRRTGGTEAFF
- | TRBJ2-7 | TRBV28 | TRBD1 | TGTGCCAGCACCAGGGGGACAGGGGGCTACGAGCAGTACTTC | CASTRGTGGYEQYF
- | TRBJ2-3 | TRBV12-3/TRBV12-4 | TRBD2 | TGTGCCAGCAGAGGTACCGGGACTAGCGGGACAACCCCGCAGTATTTT | CASRGTGTSGTTPQYF
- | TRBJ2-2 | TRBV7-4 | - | TGTGCCAGCGACAGGCGCTACACCGGGGAGCTGTTTTTT | CASDRRYTGELFF
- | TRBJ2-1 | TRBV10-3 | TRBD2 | TGTGCCATCAGGGGCCTAGCGGGAGATCAGGATGAGCAGTTCTTC | CAIRGLAGDQDEQFF
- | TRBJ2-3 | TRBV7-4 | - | TGTGCCAGCAGCCCCACAGATACGCAGTATTTT | CASSPTDTQYF
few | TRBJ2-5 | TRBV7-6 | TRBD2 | TGTGCCAGCAGACCGACTAGCGGGAGACTTCAAGAGACCCAGTACTTC | CASRPTSGRLQETQYF
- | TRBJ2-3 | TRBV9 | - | TGTGCCAGCAGCGTAAGAGGCTTCACAGATACGCAGTATTTT | CASSVRGFTDTQYF
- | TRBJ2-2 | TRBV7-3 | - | TGTGCCAGCAGCTTAAACCAGTACACCGGGGAGCTGTTTTTT | CASSLNQYTGELFF
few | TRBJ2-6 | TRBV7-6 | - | TGTGCCAGCAGCTTGGGCCCGGGGGGGGCCAACGTCCTGACTTTC | CASSLGPGGANVLTF
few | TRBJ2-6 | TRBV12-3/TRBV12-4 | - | TGTGCCAGCAGTTCGTGGAACTGGCTCTCTGGGGCCAACGTCCTGACTTTC | CASSSWNWLSGANVLTF
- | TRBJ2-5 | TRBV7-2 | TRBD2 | TGTGCCAGCAGCTTAGCGTGGAGACTAGCGGGTCAAGAGACCCAGTACTTC | CASSLAWRLAGQETQYF
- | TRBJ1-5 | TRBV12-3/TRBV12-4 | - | TGTGCCAGCAGTTCCTCGGGTAGGGCTCAGCCCCAGCATTTT | CASSSSGRAQPQHF
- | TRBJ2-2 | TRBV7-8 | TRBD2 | TGTGCCAGCAGCTCATTTAGCGGGAGGGCCGGGGAGCTGTTTTTT | CASSSFSGRAGELFF
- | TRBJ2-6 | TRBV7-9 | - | TGTGCCAGCAGTTATATTATTATTTTCGGGACAGGGGCCAACGTCCTGACTTTC | CASSYIIIFGTGANVLTF
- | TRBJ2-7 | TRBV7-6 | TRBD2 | TGTGCTAGCAGCCCCGGGACTAGCCGTCGGGAGCAGTACTTC | CASSPGTSRREQYF
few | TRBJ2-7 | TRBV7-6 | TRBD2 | TGTGCCAGCAGCGTGGGACTAGTTAATGAGCAGTACTTC | CASSVGLVNEQYF
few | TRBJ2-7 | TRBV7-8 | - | TGTGCCAGCAGCTCTAGGGCGAGCGGGGAGCAGTACTTC | CASSSRASGEQYF